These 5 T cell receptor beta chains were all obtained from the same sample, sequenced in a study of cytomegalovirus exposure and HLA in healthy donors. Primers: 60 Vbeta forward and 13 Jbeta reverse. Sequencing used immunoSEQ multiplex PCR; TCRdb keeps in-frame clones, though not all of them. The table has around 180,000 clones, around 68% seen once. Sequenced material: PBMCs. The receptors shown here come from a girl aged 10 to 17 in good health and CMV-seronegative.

CDR3 DNA: TGTGCCACTAATGAACAGGGGGCGATTAATTCACCCCTCCACTTT. Translation gives CATNEQGAINSPLHF. The chain joins TRBV19 to TRBJ1-6, with TRBD1 identical over 9 bases. Germline CDR1 reads LNHDA; CDR2 reads SQIVND (reference sequence). The CDR3 sequence is 15 residues long. Losses at the gene ends were 10 bases for V and 6 bases for J; bases not matched to a gene: 10.

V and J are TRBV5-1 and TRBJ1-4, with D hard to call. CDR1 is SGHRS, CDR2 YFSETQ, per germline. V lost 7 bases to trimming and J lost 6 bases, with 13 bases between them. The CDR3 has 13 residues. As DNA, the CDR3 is TGCGCCAGCCGACTTTCGCGGGATGAAAAACTGTTTTTT. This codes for CASRLSRDEKLFF.

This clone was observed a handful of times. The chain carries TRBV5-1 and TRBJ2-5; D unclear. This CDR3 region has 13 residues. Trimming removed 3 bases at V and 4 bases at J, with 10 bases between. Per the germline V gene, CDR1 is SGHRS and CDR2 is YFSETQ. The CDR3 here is CASSSLSGETQYF. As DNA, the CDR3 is TGCGCCAGCAGCTCCCTGTCCGGAGAGACCCAGTACTTC.

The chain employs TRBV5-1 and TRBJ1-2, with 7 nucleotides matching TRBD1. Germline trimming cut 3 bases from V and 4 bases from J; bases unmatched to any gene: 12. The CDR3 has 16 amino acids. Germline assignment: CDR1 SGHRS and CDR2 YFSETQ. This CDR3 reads CASSSTSQDRPYGYTF. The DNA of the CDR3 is TGCGCCAGCAGCTCCACCTCCCAGGACAGGCCCTATGGCTACACCTTC.

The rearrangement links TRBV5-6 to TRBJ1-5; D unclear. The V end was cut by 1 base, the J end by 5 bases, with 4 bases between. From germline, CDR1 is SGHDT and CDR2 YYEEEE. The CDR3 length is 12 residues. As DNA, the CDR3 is TGTGCCAGCAGCTTGATAGATCAGCCCCAGCATTTT. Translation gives CASSLIDQPQHF.